Here is one T cell receptor (beta chain) with its context. It has no known antigen specificity. There are no base qualities to consult, and no much larger clone falls within one base. The immunoSEQ Assay, a bias-controlled multiplex PCR, was used to amplify TCRbeta CDR3 regions from genomic DNA. The paper's processing steps were these. Within the assay, amplification of reference gene primers was used to estimate how many nucleated cells each sample contained. To quantify the absolute abundance of each unique TCRbeta CDR3 rearrangement, sequence reads were collapsed and filtered. For each sample, productive Simpson clonality was calculated as the square root of Simpson's diversity index over productive rearrangements. TCRdb mirrors the immuneACCESS table, restricted to in-frame sequences. Some clones are absent from its copies; in checked studies, under half trace to an unresolved V gene, and the reason for the others is unknown. V and J calls and clone size are those listed in that table; D and trimming were worked out from the DNA. For this sample there are over 200,000 clones; about nine tenths appear just once. Together, the top ten hold just over 2.5% of the sample.

One collaborating source in Seattle enrolled patients during active infection and followed them longitudinally through the course of disease. Each collaborating institution followed its own protocols to collect whole blood in K2EDTA tubes. For TCRbeta analysis, collaborator samples were shipped as frozen whole blood, as isolated PBMCs, or as DNA extracted from either sample type. This record comes from a study of blood T cell repertoires in COVID-19 (dated by TCRdb to 2020 to 2022). For context, the study as a whole: Samples from collaborators originated in the United States, Italy and Spain and spanned both the acute and convalescent phases of COVID-19. The material from the prospective study consisted of cDNA or gDNA derived from T cells, B-cell-depleted T cells, or PBMCs. The repertoires were made available in a free public database intended to serve as a resource for research on the immune response to SARS-CoV-2. Where HLA class I and class II types were available, the types were taken from metadata supplied by the sample provider, not from assay-based typing. The dataset comprised deeply sampled blood TCRbeta repertoires from subjects exposed to, actively infected with, or recovered from COVID-19. The sample metadata nearly always contained a de-identified subject ID, COVID-19 status, age in years and sex. Samples came from the ongoing ImmuneRACE study (first 160 participants) plus 1,254 subjects from 6 global collaborators. Broader findings and caveats from the paper: Clinical and demographic metadata were provided uncurated, with the amount varying by source and participant.

The germline V end is reduced by 7 bases and the J end by 6 bases; junction bases left unmatched: 9. As encoded in the germline V gene, CDR1 is MDHEN while CDR2 is SYDVKM. From its cysteine to its phenylalanine, the CDR3 spans 14 amino acids. The sequence is cut down to CDR3 DNA, 42 bases in frame from base 1. Sequenced: peripheral blood. This receptor was obtained from a person in their late teens or twenties with COVID-19, enrolled during active disease. Here the chain combines TRBV28 and TRBJ1-5, and TRBD1 matches 7 of the central bases. The CDR3 region has the sequence CASTLEGATQPQHF. The base sequence is TGTGCCAGCACTCTAGAGGGGGCAACTCAGCCCCAGCATTTT.